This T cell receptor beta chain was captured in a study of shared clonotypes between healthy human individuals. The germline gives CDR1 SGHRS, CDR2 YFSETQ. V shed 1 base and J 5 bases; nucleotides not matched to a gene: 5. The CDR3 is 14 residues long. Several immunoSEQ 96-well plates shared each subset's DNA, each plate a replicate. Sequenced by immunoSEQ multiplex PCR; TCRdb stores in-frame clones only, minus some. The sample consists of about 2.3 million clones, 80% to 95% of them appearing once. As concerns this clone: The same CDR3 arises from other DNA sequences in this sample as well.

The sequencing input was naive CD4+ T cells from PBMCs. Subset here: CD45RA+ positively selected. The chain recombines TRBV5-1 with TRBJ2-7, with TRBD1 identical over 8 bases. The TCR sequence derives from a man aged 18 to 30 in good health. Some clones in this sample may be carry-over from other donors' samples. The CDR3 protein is CASSLRTGINEQYF. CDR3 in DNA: TGCGCCAGCAGCTTGCGGACAGGGATCAACGAGCAGTACTTC.